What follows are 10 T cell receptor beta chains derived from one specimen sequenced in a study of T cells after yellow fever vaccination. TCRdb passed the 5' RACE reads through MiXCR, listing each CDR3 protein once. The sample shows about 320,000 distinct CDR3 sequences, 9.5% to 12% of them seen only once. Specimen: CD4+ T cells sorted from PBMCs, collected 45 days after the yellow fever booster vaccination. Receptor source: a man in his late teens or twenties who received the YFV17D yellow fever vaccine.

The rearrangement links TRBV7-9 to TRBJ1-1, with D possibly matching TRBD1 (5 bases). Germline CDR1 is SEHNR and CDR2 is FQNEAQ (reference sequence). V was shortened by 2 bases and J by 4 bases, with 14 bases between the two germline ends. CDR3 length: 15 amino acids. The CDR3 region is CASSLRVGVGTEAFF. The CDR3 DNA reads TGTGCCAGCAGCTTACGTGTAGGGGTAGGCACTGAAGCTTTCTTT.

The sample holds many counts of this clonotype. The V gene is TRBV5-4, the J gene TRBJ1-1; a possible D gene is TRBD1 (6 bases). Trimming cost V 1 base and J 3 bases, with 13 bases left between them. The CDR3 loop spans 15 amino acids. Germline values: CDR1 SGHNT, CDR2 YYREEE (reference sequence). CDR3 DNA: TGTGCCAGCAGCTTGTTCAGGGGCAGGGACACTGAAGCTTTCTTT. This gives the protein CASSLFRGRDTEAFF.

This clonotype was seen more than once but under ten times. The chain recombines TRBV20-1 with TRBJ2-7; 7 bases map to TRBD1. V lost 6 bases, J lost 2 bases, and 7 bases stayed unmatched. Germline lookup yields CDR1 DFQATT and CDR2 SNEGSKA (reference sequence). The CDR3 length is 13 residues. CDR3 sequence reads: CSATRDSTYEQYF. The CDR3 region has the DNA TGCAGTGCCACCCGGGACAGTACCTACGAGCAGTACTTC.

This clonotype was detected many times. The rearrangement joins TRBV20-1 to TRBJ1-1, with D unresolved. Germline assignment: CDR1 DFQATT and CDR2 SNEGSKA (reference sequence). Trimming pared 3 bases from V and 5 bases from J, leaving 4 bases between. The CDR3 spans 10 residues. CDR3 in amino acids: CSARRTEAFF. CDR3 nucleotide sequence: TGCAGTGCTAGGCGGACTGAAGCTTTCTTT.

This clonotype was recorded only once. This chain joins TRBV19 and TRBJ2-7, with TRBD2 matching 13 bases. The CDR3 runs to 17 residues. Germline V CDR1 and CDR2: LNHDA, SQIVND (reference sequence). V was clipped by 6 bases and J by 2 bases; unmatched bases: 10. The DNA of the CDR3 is TGTGCCAGTAGCTCCGGACTAGCGGGAGTCAGTACCTACGAGCAGTACTTC. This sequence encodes CASSSGLAGVSTYEQYF.

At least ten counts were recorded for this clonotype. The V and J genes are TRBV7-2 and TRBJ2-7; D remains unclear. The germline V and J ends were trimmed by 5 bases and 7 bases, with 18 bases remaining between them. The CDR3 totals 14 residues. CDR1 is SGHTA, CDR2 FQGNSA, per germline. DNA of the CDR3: TGTGCCAGCAGCCGGATTTCCGCCAGCCGGGAGCAGTACTTC. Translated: CASSRISASREQYF.

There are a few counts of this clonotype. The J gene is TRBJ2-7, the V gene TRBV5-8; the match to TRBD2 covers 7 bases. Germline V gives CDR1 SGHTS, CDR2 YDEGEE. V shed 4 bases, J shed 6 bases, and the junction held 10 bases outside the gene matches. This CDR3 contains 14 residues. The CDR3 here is CASSAGGSGREQYF. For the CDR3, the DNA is TGTGCCAGCAGCGCCGGGGGTAGCGGGCGCGAGCAGTACTTC.

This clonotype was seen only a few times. The CDR3 here is CASSLSDISGYTF. CDR3 nucleotides: TGTGCCAGCAGCCTCTCTGACATTTCTGGCTACACCTTC. The gene calls are TRBV14 and TRBJ1-2; D ambiguous. The CDR3 is 13 residues long. Germline V gene lookup returns CDR1 SGHDN and CDR2 FVKESK. V dropped 4 bases and J dropped 7 bases, with 13 bases sitting between them.

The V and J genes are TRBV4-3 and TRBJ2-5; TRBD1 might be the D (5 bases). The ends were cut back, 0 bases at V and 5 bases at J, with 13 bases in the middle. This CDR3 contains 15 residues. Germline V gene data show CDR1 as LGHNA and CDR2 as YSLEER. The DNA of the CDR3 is TGCGCCAGCAGCCAAGATTTCAGGGCAGGCGAGACCCAGTACTTC. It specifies CASSQDFRAGETQYF.

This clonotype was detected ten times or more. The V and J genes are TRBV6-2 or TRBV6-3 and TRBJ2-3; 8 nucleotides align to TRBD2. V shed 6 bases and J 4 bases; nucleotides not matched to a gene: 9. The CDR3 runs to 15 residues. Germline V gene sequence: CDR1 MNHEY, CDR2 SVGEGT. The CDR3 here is CASSLGGARPDTQYF. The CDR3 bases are TGTGCCAGCAGCCTCGGGGGGGCCCGTCCAGATACGCAGTATTTT.